This T cell receptor beta chain was obtained from a study of PD-1 blockade in classical Hodgkin lymphoma. Using immunoSEQ multiplex PCR, the repertoire was profiled, and TCRdb retains in-frame clones only, with some absent. This sample carries over 70,000 clones, just over 90% of them seen once, and the ten largest clones take roughly 3%. Germline CDR1 is MNHEY and CDR2 is SVGAGI. The germline V and J ends were trimmed by 5 bases and 8 bases, with 9 bases remaining between them. The CDR3 spans 12 residues. Time point specified: cycle 4 day 1 (C4D1), after 5 to 7 weeks of nivolumab. Each of the patients experienced relapse following autologous stem cell transplantation, and their brentuximab vedotin exposure differed.

The sequence was collected from a human donor with classical Hodgkin lymphoma. The source material was peripheral blood mononuclear cells (PBMCs), sampled before the fourth cycle of nivolumab. The chain carries TRBV6-5 and TRBJ2-2; D is ambiguous. The CDR3 spells CASSRSRGELFF. CDR3 sequence (DNA): TGTGCCAGCAGTCGCTCCAGGGGGGAGCTGTTTTTT.